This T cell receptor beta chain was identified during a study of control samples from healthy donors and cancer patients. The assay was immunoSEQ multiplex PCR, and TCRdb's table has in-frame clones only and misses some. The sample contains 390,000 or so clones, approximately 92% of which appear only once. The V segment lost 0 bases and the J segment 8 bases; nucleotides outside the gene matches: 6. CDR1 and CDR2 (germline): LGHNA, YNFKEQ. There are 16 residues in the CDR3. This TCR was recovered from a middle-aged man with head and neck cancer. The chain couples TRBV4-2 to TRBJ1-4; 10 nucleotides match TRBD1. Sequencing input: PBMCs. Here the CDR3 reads CASSQDMGQGWEKLFF. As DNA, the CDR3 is TGTGCCAGCAGCCAAGATATGGGACAGGGGTGGGAAAAACTGTTTTTT.